This T cell receptor (beta chain) appears in the sequencing data of a study of PD-L1 blockade in urothelial cancer. Study summary: Atezolizumab therapy began for patients in about 2014, dosed at 1,200 mg intravenously every 3 weeks. About 85% of the roughly 30 patients were males with bladder-origin urothelial cancer. Each participant's history included 0 to 3 prior chemotherapy regimens. Samples came from 3 weeks, at the second dose, and 6 weeks into treatment.

The assay was immunoSEQ multiplex PCR, and TCRdb's table has in-frame clones only and misses some. The sample holds just over 50,000 clones; around three quarters are singletons and the top ten take 3.5% to 4.5%. This CDR3 has 16 amino acids. The ends lost 0 bases at V and 8 bases at J; junction bases unmatched: 7. Germline CDR1 is SGDLS and CDR2 is YYNGEE. The specimen was PBMCs, collected around atezolizumab (anti-PD-L1) treatment. The TCR was taken from a man between 65 and 80 years old with urothelial cancer. This chain connects TRBV9 to TRBJ1-4; TRBD1 aligns across 10 bases. The CDR3 DNA reads as TGTGCCAGCAGCGTAGCTCCCGGGACAGGGGTAGAAAAACTGTTTTTT. Encoded protein: CASSVAPGTGVEKLFF.